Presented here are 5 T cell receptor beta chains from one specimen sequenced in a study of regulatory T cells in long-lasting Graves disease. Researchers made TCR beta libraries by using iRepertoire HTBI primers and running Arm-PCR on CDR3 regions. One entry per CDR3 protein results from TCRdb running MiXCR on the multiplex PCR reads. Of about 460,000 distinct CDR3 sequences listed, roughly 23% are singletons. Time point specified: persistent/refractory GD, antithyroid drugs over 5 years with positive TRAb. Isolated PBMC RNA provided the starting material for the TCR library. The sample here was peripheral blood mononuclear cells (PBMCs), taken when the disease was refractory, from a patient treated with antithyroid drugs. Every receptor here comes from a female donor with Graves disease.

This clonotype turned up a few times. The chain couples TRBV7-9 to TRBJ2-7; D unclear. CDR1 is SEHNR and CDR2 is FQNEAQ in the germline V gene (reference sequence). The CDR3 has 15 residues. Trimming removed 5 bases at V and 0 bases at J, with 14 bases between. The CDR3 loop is CASSADRVFSYEQYF. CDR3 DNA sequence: TGTGCCAGCAGCGCGGACCGGGTTTTCTCCTACGAGCAGTACTTC. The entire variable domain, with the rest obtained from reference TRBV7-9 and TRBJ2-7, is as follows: DTGVSQNPRHKITKRGQNVTFRCDPISEHNRLYWYRQTLGQGPEFLTYFQNEAQLEKSRLLSDRFSAERPKGSFSTLEIQRTEQGDSAMYLCASSADRVFSYEQYFGPGTRLTVT.

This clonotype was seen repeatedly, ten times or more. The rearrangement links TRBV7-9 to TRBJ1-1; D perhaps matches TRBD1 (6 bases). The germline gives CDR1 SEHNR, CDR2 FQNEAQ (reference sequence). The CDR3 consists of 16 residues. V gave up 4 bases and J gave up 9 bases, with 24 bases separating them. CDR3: CASSSQRPEDRDKAFF. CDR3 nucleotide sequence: TGTGCCAGCAGCTCCCAACGGCCCGAAGACCGGGACAAAGCTTTCTTT.

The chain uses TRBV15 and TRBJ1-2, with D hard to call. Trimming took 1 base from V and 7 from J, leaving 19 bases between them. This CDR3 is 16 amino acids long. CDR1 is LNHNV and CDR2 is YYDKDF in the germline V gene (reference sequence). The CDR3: CATSRGESPSLGGYTF. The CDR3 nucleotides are TGTGCCACCAGCAGAGGGGAAAGCCCCTCCTTGGGTGGCTACACCTTC. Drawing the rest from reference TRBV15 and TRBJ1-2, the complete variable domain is DAMVIQNPRYQVTQFGKPVTLSCSQTLNHNVMYWYQQKSSQAPKLLFHYYDKDFNNEADTPDNFQSRRPNTSFCFLDIRSPGLGDTAMYLCATSRGESPSLGGYTFGSGTRLTVV.

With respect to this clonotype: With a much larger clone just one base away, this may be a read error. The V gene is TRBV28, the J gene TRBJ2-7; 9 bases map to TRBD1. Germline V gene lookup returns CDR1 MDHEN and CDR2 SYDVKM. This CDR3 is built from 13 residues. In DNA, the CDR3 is TGTGCCAGCAGTTTAGGGACAGGGAGCGAGCTGTACTTC. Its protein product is CASSLGTGSELYF.

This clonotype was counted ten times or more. DNA of the CDR3: TGTGCCAGCAGCTACGGCTCACAGGGTGGAACTGAAGCTTTCTTT. Protein: CASSYGSQGGTEAFF. The V and J genes are TRBV6-2 or TRBV6-3 and TRBJ1-1; D perhaps matches TRBD1 (6 bases). With 6 bases removed from V and 5 bases from J, the gap between germline ends came to 19 bases. The germline gives CDR1 MNHEY, CDR2 SVGEGT. CDR3 length equals 15 residues.